What follows are 21 T cell receptor beta chains derived from one specimen sequenced in a study of blood T cell repertoires in COVID-19. This table comes from immunoSEQ multiplex PCR, and its TCRdb copy is limited to in-frame clones, with some not included. Of 120,000 to 150,000 clones listed, more than 75% are singletons. Source material: peripheral blood. All receptors come from a man of 80 years or more with acute or convalescent COVID-19.

Worth noting for this clone: The same CDR3 is also encoded by other DNA sequences in this sample. V usage is TRBV5-1 and J usage is TRBJ2-7; TRBD1 matches at 11 bases. The V segment lost 0 bases and the J segment 4 bases; nucleotides outside the gene matches: 3. CDR1 and CDR2 (germline): SGHRS, YFSETQ. The CDR3 loop spans 15 amino acids. Written as DNA, the CDR3 is TGCGCCAGCAGCTTGGCAGGACAGGGGGCTTACGAGCAGTACTTC. Translation gives CASSLAGQGAYEQYF.

The J gene is TRBJ1-2, the V gene TRBV20-1; 7 bases are shared with TRBD1. Trimming at V came to 3 bases and at J to 5 bases, leaving 12 bases not matched to a gene. CDR1 is DFQATT and CDR2 is SNEGSKA in the germline V gene (reference sequence). The CDR3 contains 15 residues. In nucleotides, the CDR3 is TGCAGTGCTAGTTTTACAGGGGTTTTTAGATATGGCTACACCTTC. Its protein is CSASFTGVFRYGYTF.

The chain is built from TRBV4-1 and TRBJ2-1; D possibly corresponds to TRBD1 (6 bases). Germline assignment: CDR1 MGHRA and CDR2 YSYEKL. The CDR3 spans 15 residues. Trimming took off 1 base at V and 3 bases at J, with 10 bases between the two ends. CDR3 sequence: CASSQGFRGYNEQFF. Here the CDR3 DNA reads TGCGCCAGCAGCCAAGGCTTCAGGGGCTACAATGAGCAGTTCTTC.

The chain joins TRBV7-6 to TRBJ1-3; D call uncertain. In germline, CDR1 is SGHVS, CDR2 FNYEAQ. The V and J ends lost 2 bases and 10 bases respectively, with 12 bases between them. The CDR3 consists of 13 residues. The CDR3 DNA reads TGTGCCAGCAGCTTAACCCACCGAGGGACCATATATTTT. Its translation: CASSLTHRGTIYF.

The CDR3 region is CASSEQGSSYEQYF. The CDR3 region has the DNA TGTGCCAGCTCGGAACAGGGTTCCTCCTACGAGCAGTACTTC. The chain employs TRBV18 and TRBJ2-7, with a tentative D call TRBD1 (6 bases). The germline CDR1 and CDR2 sequences are KGHSH and LQKENI. This CDR3 is built from 14 residues. Deletions cut 6 bases from V and 0 bases from J, with 12 bases between.

This clone was seen only a few times. CDR3 region: CATSDRAGLTGYQETQYF. The DNA for the CDR3 is TGTGCCACCAGTGATCGGGCAGGCCTAACAGGGTACCAAGAGACCCAGTACTTC. The chain joins TRBV24-1 to TRBJ2-5, with D maybe TRBD1 (6 bases). Germline values: CDR1 KGHDR, CDR2 SFDVKD. The CDR3 contains 18 residues. With 3 bases removed from V and 0 bases from J, the gap between germline ends came to 19 bases.

The CDR3 DNA follows: TGTGCCAGCAGCGTAGGTAGCGGACTCTCCTACAATGAGCAGTTCTTC. Translated, it gives CASSVGSGLSYNEQFF. The V gene is TRBV9, the J gene TRBJ2-1; possibly TRBD2 for D (6 bases). This CDR3 has 16 residues. Germline V gene sequence: CDR1 SGDLS, CDR2 YYNGEE. V was shortened by 0 bases and J by 0 bases, with 10 bases between the two germline ends.

The genes are TRBV15 and TRBJ2-5, with D perhaps matching TRBD1 (5 bases). The CDR3 has 14 amino acids. Germline CDR1 and CDR2: LNHNV and YYDKDF (reference sequence). V was pared by 4 bases and J by 2 bases, with 11 bases between. In DNA form, the CDR3 reads TGTGCCACCAGCATACGACAGCTGCAAGAGACCCAGTACTTC. Translated, it gives CATSIRQLQETQYF.

This clone showed up just once. The chain combines TRBV10-2 with TRBJ2-1; D is possibly TRBD2 (5 bases). CDR3 length equals 12 residues. The V gene's germline CDR1 is WSHSY and CDR2 SAAADI. Trimming removed 0 bases at V and 12 bases at J, with 9 bases between. DNA of the CDR3: TGCGCCAGCAGTGAGTCGAGGGATCCGCAGTTCTTC. Translated: CASSESRDPQFF.

For this clone: At one of its ends the junction is not consistent with the germline gene, which may arise from a read error. The CDR3 loop is CASSLGQFGELFF. The CDR3, as DNA: TGTGCTAGCAGCTTAGGACAGTTTGGGGAGCTGTTTTTT. The chain recombines TRBV7-7 with TRBJ2-2; D might be TRBD1 (6 bases). The CDR3 covers 13 residues. CDR1 is SSHAT and CDR2 is FNYEAQ in the germline V gene (reference sequence).

The V call is TRBV4-2, the J call TRBJ2-3, with 8 bases identical to TRBD2. CDR1 and CDR2 from the germline V gene are LGHNA and YNFKEQ. This CDR3 has 17 amino acids. J gave up 0 bases and V 1 base, and 6 bases lay outside the gene matches. The CDR3 sequence is CASSQGLAGRSTDTQYF. The CDR3 nucleotides read TGTGCCAGCAGCCAAGGGTTAGCGGGAAGAAGCACAGATACGCAGTATTTT.

V usage is TRBV5-1 and J usage is TRBJ1-2, with TRBD1 matching 8 bases. Germline loops: CDR1 SGHRS, CDR2 YFSETQ. Trimming removed 4 bases from V and 2 bases from J; junction bases left unmatched: 7. The CDR3 spans 15 residues. The CDR3 nucleotides read TGCGCCAGCAGCCCGGGACAGGCCCAGAACTATGGCTACACCTTC. As protein: CASSPGQAQNYGYTF.

The chain carries TRBV4-3 and TRBJ2-7, with 9 bases matching TRBD1. Per the germline V gene, CDR1 is LGHNA and CDR2 is YSLEER. Trimming took 0 bases from V and 3 from J; bases not matched to a gene: 3. This CDR3 is built from 15 residues. The CDR3 bases are TGCGCCAGCAGCCAAGAGTGGACAGGGGACTACGAGCAGTACTTC. Protein sequence: CASSQEWTGDYEQYF.

The V gene is TRBV7-3, the J gene TRBJ1-6; 8 nucleotides match TRBD1. The CDR3 consists of 15 residues. CDR1 and CDR2 from the germline V gene are SGHTA and FQGTGA. V lost 4 bases, J lost 6 bases, and 5 bases stayed unmatched. The CDR3 region has the DNA TGTGCCAGCAGCTCCACAGGGGGGTCTAATTCACCCCTCCACTTT. It translates to CASSSTGGSNSPLHF.

In its sample, this clone was seen a few times. The chain carries TRBV7-2 and TRBJ2-5; D remains ambiguous. Germline V gene data show CDR1 as SGHTA and CDR2 as FQGNSA. Trimming left V 5 bases short and J 5 bases short, with 18 bases between. CDR3 size: 15 residues. The CDR3 DNA reads as TGTGCCAGCAGCCCCCGTCACGGTTCTAGGGAGACCCAGTACTTC. It is translated as CASSPRHGSRETQYF.

This clone occurred once. CDR3 protein: CASSQGTGSSPLHF. The CDR3 DNA reads TGTGCCAGCAGCCAAGGAACGGGGAGTTCACCCCTCCACTTT. The rearrangement joins TRBV3-1 (or the pseudogene TRBV3-2) to TRBJ1-6; D is undetermined. Between the trimmed V and J ends, which lost 1 base and 9 bases, there was a span of 10 bases. The length of the CDR3 is 14 residues. CDR1 is LGHDT and CDR2 is YNNKEL in the germline V gene (reference sequence).

This clone was counted only a few times. V usage is TRBV6-2 or TRBV6-3 and J usage is TRBJ2-1, with 9 bases fitting TRBD1. The CDR3 length is 15 residues. The junction had 9 bases not matched to a gene; V was cut back by 6 bases and J by 6 bases. From germline, CDR1 is MNHEY and CDR2 SVGEGT. The CDR3 here is CASSERDRVGNEQFF. CDR3 DNA sequence: TGTGCCAGCAGCGAACGGGACAGGGTGGGCAATGAGCAGTTCTTC.

The rearrangement links TRBV30 to TRBJ2-5, with TRBD2 matching 7 bases. CDR1 GTSNPN and CDR2 SVGIG come from the germline V gene (reference sequence). The V gene end was trimmed by 5 bases and the J gene end by 1 base; junction bases not matched to a gene: 7. This CDR3 spans 14 amino acids. The chain's CDR3 is CAWGGGLSQETQYF. CDR3 nucleotides: TGTGCCTGGGGTGGGGGACTATCCCAAGAGACCCAGTACTTC.

CDR3 protein: CASSPRQSHITQYF. CDR3 nucleotides: TGTGCCAGCAGCCCACGACAGTCTCATATTACGCAGTATTTT. The rearrangement uses TRBV7-2 and TRBJ2-3, with D maybe TRBD1 (5 bases). The CDR3 runs to 14 residues. Germline lookup yields CDR1 SGHTA and CDR2 FQGNSA. Trimming removed 5 bases from V and 8 bases from J, with 17 bases in between.

The CDR3: CASSRHGSVRNEQFF. The CDR3 DNA reads TGTGCCAGCAGCCGCCACGGGTCCGTGAGGAATGAGCAGTTCTTC. V is TRBV5-6 and J is TRBJ2-1, with D unresolved. The CDR3 runs 15 residues. Germline loops: CDR1 SGHDT, CDR2 YYEEEE. Trimming took 4 bases from V and 7 from J, leaving 18 bases between them. Filled out from reference TRBV5-6 and TRBJ2-1, the complete variable domain reads DAGVTQSPTHLIKTRGQQVTLRCSPKSGHDTVSWYQQALGQGPQFIFQYYEEEERQRGNFPDRFSGHQFPNYSSELNVNALLLGDSALYLCASSRHGSVRNEQFFGPGTRLTVL.

V is TRBV18 and J is TRBJ2-3; D is perhaps TRBD2 (5 bases). Between the trimmed V and J ends, which lost 5 bases and 4 bases, there was a span of 10 bases. The length of the CDR3 is 13 residues. CDR1 and CDR2 (germline): KGHSH, LQKENI. In DNA, the CDR3 is TGTGCCAGCTCAAGCGGACGGGCAGATACGCAGTATTTT. Amino acids: CASSSGRADTQYF. Drawing the rest from reference TRBV18 and TRBJ2-3, the complete variable domain is NAGVMQNPRHLVRRRGQEARLRCSPMKGHSHVYWYRQLPEEGLKFMVYLQKENIIDESGMPKERFSAEFPKEGPSILRIQQVVRGDSAAYFCASSSGRADTQYFGPGTRLTVL.